The next 24 T cell receptor beta chains were all read from a single sample in a study of cytomegalovirus exposure and HLA in healthy donors. Primers included in the PCR were 60 Vbeta and 13 Jbeta primers. Measured with immunoSEQ multiplex PCR; TCRdb has only the in-frame clones, and not every one. This sample carries more than 90,000 clones, 70% to 80% of them seen once, and the ten largest clones take approximately 10%. Specimen: PBMCs. The receptors come from a woman in her 50s in good health and CMV-seropositive.

This clone was found once. The chain couples TRBV10-3 to TRBJ1-2; unclear D gene. CDR1 ENHRY and CDR2 SYGVKD come from the germline V gene. V was trimmed by 4 bases and J by 3 bases, leaving 3 bases between them. The CDR3 is made up of 11 amino acids. CDR3 bases: TGTGCCATCAGTGGGCACTATGGCTACACCTTC. Amino acid sequence: CAISGHYGYTF.

This clone occurred a few times. This chain links TRBV7-3 with TRBJ2-7; 10 nucleotides line up with TRBD1. The V and J ends lost 2 bases and 5 bases, in that order; junction bases with no gene match: 6. The CDR3 length is 15 residues. Germline CDR1 SGHTA, CDR2 FQGTGA. In DNA, the CDR3 is TGTGCCAGCAGCTTAGCCGGGACAGGGGTTCACGAGCAGTACTTC. Encoded protein: CASSLAGTGVHEQYF.

The V gene is TRBV19, the J gene TRBJ1-1; TRBD1 agrees at 9 bases. Germline trimming cut 7 bases from V and 3 bases from J; bases unmatched to any gene: 6. CDR1 LNHDA and CDR2 SQIVND come from the germline V gene (reference sequence). The CDR3 sequence is 14 residues long. The chain's CDR3 is CASTTTGGYTEAFF. The CDR3 region has the DNA TGTGCCAGTACTACGACAGGGGGTTACACTGAAGCTTTCTTT.

The CDR3 here is CASSLHSNTEAFF. The CDR3 DNA is TGTGCCAGCTCACTCCACTCGAACACTGAAGCTTTCTTT. This chain joins TRBV18 and TRBJ1-1; D gene ambiguous. The germline V gene has CDR1 KGHSH and CDR2 LQKENI. The CDR3 sequence is 13 residues long. V lost 4 bases and J lost 1, with 7 bases in between.

This clone occurred a few times. This chain connects TRBV4-2 to TRBJ2-3, with D unresolved. The CDR3 loop spans 15 amino acids. V was clipped by 0 bases and J by 2 bases, with 9 bases between them. Per germline, CDR1 LGHNA and CDR2 YNFKEQ. Here the CDR3 DNA reads TGTGCCAGCAGCCAAGATTTGGCCTTCACAGATACGCAGTATTTT. This translates into CASSQDLAFTDTQYF.

Written as DNA, the CDR3 is TGTGCCAGCAGCTCGGTAGAGACAGGATTAGAGCAGTACTTC. Residues: CASSSVETGLEQYF. The chain couples TRBV6-5 to TRBJ2-7; D is possibly TRBD1 (6 bases). Germline-derived CDR1 and CDR2 are MNHEY and SVGAGI. The CDR3 contains 14 residues. Trimming stripped 6 bases from V and 7 bases from J, with 19 bases between.

This sequence joins TRBV7-2 and TRBJ2-7; 7 bases fit TRBD2. The CDR3 covers 18 residues. J was trimmed by 5 bases and V by 2 bases; bases with no gene match: 18. The germline V gene encodes CDR1 SGHTA and CDR2 FQGNSA. The CDR3 sequence: CASSLTSSGDPSVNEQYF. As DNA, the CDR3 is TGTGCCAGCAGCTTAACGTCTAGCGGCGATCCTTCCGTGAACGAGCAGTACTTC.

The CDR3 DNA is TGTGCCAGCAGCTTCGGACAGGGTAATGAAAAACTGTTTTTT. Amino acids: CASSFGQGNEKLFF. The J gene is TRBJ1-4, the V gene TRBV5-6, with 8 positions matching TRBD1. This CDR3 comprises 14 residues. In germline, CDR1 is SGHDT, CDR2 YYEEEE. Trimming at V came to 2 bases and at J to 4 bases, leaving 1 base not matched to a gene.

This clone was picked up one time. V gene TRBV5-4 combines with J gene TRBJ2-7; TRBD2 agrees at 7 bases. Germline assignment: CDR1 SGHNT and CDR2 YYREEE (reference sequence). CDR3 size: 15 residues. V gave up 4 bases and J gave up 0 bases; unmatched junction bases: 7. CDR3 amino acids: CASSQGWGGSYEQYF. For the CDR3, the DNA is TGTGCCAGCAGCCAGGGATGGGGGGGCTCCTACGAGCAGTACTTC. The full variable domain, rest sourced from reference TRBV5-4 and TRBJ2-7, is ETGVTQSPTHLIKTRGQQVTLRCSSQSGHNTVSWYQQALGQGPQFIFQYYREEENGRGNFPPRFSGLQFPNYSSELNVNALELDDSALYLCASSQGWGGSYEQYFGPGTRLTVT.

A few counts support this clone. The chain is built from TRBV10-3 and TRBJ2-7, with a tentative D call TRBD2 (5 bases). CDR3 length: 14 residues. With 3 bases removed from V and 2 bases from J, the gap between germline ends came to 11 bases. Per the germline V gene, CDR1 is ENHRY and CDR2 is SYGVKD. The CDR3 bases are TGTGCCATCAGTGACGAGGGCACGACCTACGAGCAGTACTTC. Translation: CAISDEGTTYEQYF.

The chain is built from TRBV6-6 and TRBJ1-4; 8 bases match TRBD1. The CDR3 runs 15 residues. Germline V gene sequence: CDR1 MNHNY, CDR2 SVGAGI (reference sequence). V lost 2 bases to trimming and J lost 8 bases; unmatched junction nucleotides: 7. The CDR3 DNA reads as TGTGCCAGCAGTTACCCCCAGGGGGCTGAGGAAAAACTGTTTTTT. Translation: CASSYPQGAEEKLFF.

The V call is TRBV7-2, the J call TRBJ1-2, with D unresolved. V was trimmed by 1 base and J by 6 bases, leaving 9 bases between them. Looked up from germline, CDR1 is SGHTA and CDR2 is FQGNSA. The CDR3 extends over 13 amino acids. CDR3 DNA sequence: TGTGCCAGCAGCTTAGGTCCCGAGGATGGCTACACCTTC. Amino acids: CASSLGPEDGYTF.

This rearrangement joins TRBV28 to TRBJ2-2; 8 bases map to TRBD1. The germline gives CDR1 MDHEN, CDR2 SYDVKM. The CDR3 length is 16 residues. The junction had 7 bases not matched to a gene; V was cut back by 3 bases and J by 4 bases. The CDR3 sequence: CASSFLQGALTGELFF. The DNA for the CDR3 is TGTGCCAGCAGTTTCTTGCAGGGGGCCCTCACCGGGGAGCTGTTTTTT.

This clone occurred once. The chain uses TRBV7-2 and TRBJ2-2, with TRBD1 matching over 9 bases. The CDR3 spans 14 residues. CDR1 is SGHTA and CDR2 is FQGNSA in the germline V gene. After removal of 5 bases from V and 5 bases from J, the junction contained 3 bases not matched to a gene. The CDR3 nucleotides are TGTGCCAGCAGCCGGGACAGGGTTACCGGGGAGCTGTTTTTT. Translating it yields CASSRDRVTGELFF.

The chain joins TRBV7-2 to TRBJ1-2; D perhaps matches TRBD1 (6 bases). The CDR3 totals 16 residues. The germline V and J ends were trimmed by 5 bases and 2 bases, with 18 bases remaining between them. The germline CDR1 and CDR2 sequences are SGHTA and FQGNSA. The CDR3 DNA reads as TGTGCCAGCAGCCTCGCGGGGGCGAACTCCAACTATGGCTACACCTTC. Amino acids: CASSLAGANSNYGYTF.

The chain combines TRBV30 with TRBJ2-4; possible D gene TRBD1, 6 bases. The V end lost 6 bases, the J end lost 4 bases, and 16 bases lay between the germline ends. Germline lookup yields CDR1 GTSNPN and CDR2 SVGIG (reference sequence). The CDR3 covers 14 residues. In DNA form, the CDR3 reads TGTGCCTGTTCCTTTCAGGGGATAAAAAACATTCAGTACTTC. Translated: CACSFQGIKNIQYF.

The chain has TRBV7-2 and TRBJ2-7; 12 positions match TRBD2. V shed 0 bases, J shed 5 bases, and the junction held 14 bases outside the gene matches. Looked up from germline, CDR1 is SGHTA and CDR2 is FQGNSA. The CDR3 is made up of 19 amino acids. In DNA, the CDR3 is TGTGCCAGCAGCTTAGCGGTTCTAGCGGGAGGGCCGGTAGCCGACGAGCAGTACTTC. Its protein is CASSLAVLAGGPVADEQYF.

This clone was detected only once. The chain is built from TRBV7-2 and TRBJ2-7, with 9 bases lining up with TRBD2. Germline V gives CDR1 SGHTA, CDR2 FQGNSA. The CDR3 contains 16 residues. With V trimmed by 5 bases and J by 3 bases, 11 bases remained unmatched. The CDR3 loop reads CASSQSLAGSVYEQYF. The DNA for the CDR3 is TGTGCCAGCAGCCAAAGCCTAGCGGGATCTGTCTACGAGCAGTACTTC.

The chain combines TRBV6-5 with TRBJ1-1, with D uncertain. CDR3 length equals 13 residues. Germline V gene lookup returns CDR1 MNHEY and CDR2 SVGAGI. Between the trimmed V and J ends, which lost 6 bases and 3 bases, there was a span of 11 bases. CDR3 region: CASRPGGYTEAFF. As DNA, the CDR3 is TGTGCCAGCAGGCCAGGTGGCTACACTGAAGCTTTCTTT.

This rearrangement joins TRBV6-1 to TRBJ2-6; TRBD2 might be the D (5 bases). The germline V and J ends were trimmed by 2 bases and 3 bases, with 17 bases remaining between them. CDR1 is MNHNS, CDR2 SASEGT, per germline. The CDR3 extends over 18 amino acids. CDR3 sequence: CASSELGTAVVGANVLTF. The CDR3 nucleotides read TGTGCCAGCAGTGAACTAGGAACAGCGGTGGTTGGGGCCAACGTCCTGACTTTC.

The chain is built from TRBV6-5 and TRBJ2-7; TRBD1 matches 8 bases. Germline V gives CDR1 MNHEY, CDR2 SVGAGI. The CDR3 consists of 14 residues. The J segment lost 0 bases and the V segment lost 2 bases, leaving 0 bases of the junction unmatched. The CDR3 bases are TGTGCCAGCAGTTACACAGGGGGCTCCTACGAGCAGTACTTC. This sequence encodes CASSYTGGSYEQYF.

A word on this clone: The sample carries other DNA sequences with the same CDR3. The chain has TRBV11-2 and TRBJ1-1; no firm D call. CDR1 and CDR2 from the germline V gene are SGHAT and FQNNGV. The CDR3 runs 13 residues. V was clipped by 2 bases and J by 1 base, with 5 bases between them. The CDR3, as DNA: TGTGCCAGCAGCTTAACGGGGAACACTGAAGCTTTCTTT. Translating it yields CASSLTGNTEAFF.

The CDR3 protein is CAISESASGGDNEQFF. The CDR3, as DNA: TGTGCCATCAGTGAGAGTGCTAGCGGGGGGGACAATGAGCAGTTCTTC. The chain uses TRBV10-3 and TRBJ2-1; 12 nucleotides match TRBD2. This CDR3 comprises 16 residues. Germline V gene data show CDR1 as ENHRY and CDR2 as SYGVKD. The trim removed 2 bases at V and 5 bases at J, leaving 4 bases unmatched.

This rearrangement joins TRBV25-1 to TRBJ2-3; 12 bases line up with TRBD2. This CDR3 is 16 amino acids long. CDR1 and CDR2 from the germline V gene are MGHDK and SYGVNS. V was clipped by 4 bases and J by 0 bases; unmatched bases: 2. The CDR3, as DNA: TGTGCCAGCAGTGGAGGGACTAGCGGGAGCACAGATACGCAGTATTTT. This encodes CASSGGTSGSTDTQYF.